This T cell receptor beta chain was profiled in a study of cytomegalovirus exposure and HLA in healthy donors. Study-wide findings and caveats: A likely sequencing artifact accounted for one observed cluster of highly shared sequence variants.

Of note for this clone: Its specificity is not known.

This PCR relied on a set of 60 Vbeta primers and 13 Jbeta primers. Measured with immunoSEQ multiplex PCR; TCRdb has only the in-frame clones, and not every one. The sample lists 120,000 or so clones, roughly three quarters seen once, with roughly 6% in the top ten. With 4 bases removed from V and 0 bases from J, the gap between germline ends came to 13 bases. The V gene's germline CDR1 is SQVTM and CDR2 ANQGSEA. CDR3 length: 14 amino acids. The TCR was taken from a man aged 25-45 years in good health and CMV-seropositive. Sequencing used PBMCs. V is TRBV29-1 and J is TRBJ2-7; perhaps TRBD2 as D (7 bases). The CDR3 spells CSVGRGGGSYEQYF. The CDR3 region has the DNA TGCAGCGTTGGACGAGGGGGGGGCTCCTACGAGCAGTACTTC.